The TCR beta chain under discussion was sequenced for a study of blood T cell repertoires in COVID-19. On the study more broadly: The United States, Italy and Spain provided the acute and convalescent COVID-19 samples.

Assay: immunoSEQ multiplex PCR; the TCRdb copy retains only in-frame clones and omits some. Among about 180,000 clones listed, more than 80% were seen once. Cohorts were determined from participant-reported clinical history. The clonotype comes from a man in his forties or fifties who had recovered from COVID-19. The sample comprised PBMCs or T cells enriched from blood (not recorded which).

The CDR3 loop is CASSQEPLTWDRFYF. The CDR3 DNA reads TGTGCCAGCAGCCAGGAGCCGCTCACTTGGGACAGGTTTTACTTC. The gene calls are TRBV4-2 and TRBJ2-5; 8 positions match TRBD1. CDR1 and CDR2 (germline): LGHNA, YNFKEQ. CDR3 length equals 15 residues. The trim removed 3 bases at V and 14 bases at J, leaving 17 bases unmatched.